The 30 T cell receptor beta chains below were found in one sample sequenced in a study of post-analysis software for immune sequencing data. Notes on the study in general: Elevated frequency relative to controls characterized four or five TRBV segments in patients, TRBV5-6, TRBV5-1 and TRBV20-1 among them.

Their antigen targets remain unknown. Each TCR beta cDNA library carried unique molecular identifiers. TCRdb reanalysed the PCR reads using MiXCR and keeps one entry per CDR3 protein. The sample carries fewer than 900,000 distinct CDR3 sequences, under 60% recorded once. The sample taken for sequencing was blood. The receptors derive from a girl aged 5 to 17 with multiple sclerosis.

The gene calls are TRBV7-3 and TRBJ2-5, with D perhaps TRBD2 (5 bases). The V end lost 5 bases, the J end lost 11 bases, and 18 bases lay between the germline ends. Germline CDR1 SGHTA, CDR2 FQGTGA. The CDR3 contains 13 residues. The CDR3 protein is CASSPTATREQYF. CDR3 sequence (DNA): TGTGCCAGCAGCCCAACAGCCACTAGGGAGCAGTACTTC.

About this clonotype itself: One end of the junction does not line up with germline, which may come from a read error. V usage is TRBV5-4 and J usage is TRBJ2-3; maybe TRBD2 (5 bases). The CDR3 runs 15 residues. The germline V gene encodes CDR1 SGHNT and CDR2 YYREEE (reference sequence). DNA for the CDR3: TGCGCCAGCAGCTTGAAGCGGAGTAGCACAGATACGCAGTATTTT. Its protein product is CASSLKRSSTDTQYF. Using reference TRBV5-4 and TRBJ2-3 for the parts outside the CDR3, the full variable domain is ETGVTQSPTHLIKTRGQQVTLRCSSQSGHNTVSWYQQALGQGPQFIFQYYREEENGRGNFPPRFSGLQFPNYSSELNVNALELDDSALYLCASSLKRSSTDTQYFGPGTRLTVL.

This rearrangement joins TRBV4-3 to TRBJ2-7; TRBD1 matches 11 bases. The CDR3 sequence is 16 residues long. With V trimmed by 2 bases and J by 2 bases, 5 bases remained unmatched. Germline V CDR1 and CDR2: LGHNA, YSLEER. CDR3 protein: CASSQSPGQGAYEQYF. Written as DNA, the CDR3 is TGCGCCAGCAGCCAATCCCCGGGACAGGGGGCCTACGAGCAGTACTTC.

The chain joins TRBV7-2 to TRBJ2-5, with TRBD2 matching 7 bases. Germline V gene sequence: CDR1 SGHTA, CDR2 FQGNSA. CDR3 size: 14 residues. Losses at the gene ends were 1 base for V and 5 bases for J; bases not matched to a gene: 4. The CDR3 region has the DNA TGTGCCAGCAGCTTAGATTCCGGGAGGGAGACCCAGTACTTC. This translates into CASSLDSGRETQYF.

The chain combines TRBV20-1 with TRBJ2-7, with 12 bases aligning to TRBD2. With V trimmed by 0 bases and J by 5 bases, 17 bases remained unmatched. This CDR3 has 19 amino acids. Per germline, CDR1 DFQATT and CDR2 SNEGSKA (reference sequence). This CDR3 is CSAREGRGTGTSGWNEQYF. CDR3 sequence (DNA): TGCAGTGCTAGAGAAGGGCGGGGCACGGGGACTAGCGGGTGGAACGAGCAGTACTTC.

V is TRBV2 and J is TRBJ1-2, with D unclear. The CDR3 is made up of 12 amino acids. CDR1 is SNHLY and CDR2 is FYNNEI in the germline V gene. V lost 6 bases and J lost 3, with 8 bases in between. The DNA of the CDR3 is TGTGCCAGCAGGGACGGCCACTATGGCTACACCTTC. It is translated as CASRDGHYGYTF.

The chain recombines TRBV20-1 with TRBJ1-2; 9 positions agree with TRBD1. With V trimmed by 6 bases and J by 3 bases, 8 bases remained unmatched. The CDR3 length is 14 residues. The germline V gene has CDR1 DFQATT and CDR2 SNEGSKA (reference sequence). CDR3 in DNA: TGCAGTGCCCATCCGGGACAGGGAGACTATGGCTACACCTTC. It translates to CSAHPGQGDYGYTF.

The V call is TRBV28, the J call TRBJ2-7, with D perhaps matching TRBD2 (6 bases). The CDR3 has 16 amino acids. Germline assignment: CDR1 MDHEN and CDR2 SYDVKM. V was shortened by 2 bases and J by 0 bases, with 14 bases between the two germline ends. CDR3 in amino acids: CASSLHPRESSYEQYF. Written as DNA, the CDR3 is TGTGCCAGCAGTTTACACCCCCGGGAGAGCTCCTACGAGCAGTACTTC.

The chain uses TRBV5-1 and TRBJ2-5, with 11 bases matching TRBD2. The V gene's germline CDR1 is SGHRS and CDR2 YFSETQ. After removal of 1 base from V and 3 bases from J, the junction contained 2 bases not matched to a gene. The CDR3 extends over 15 amino acids. CDR3 sequence (DNA): TGCGCCAGCAGCTTGTTTAGCGGGAGGGAAGAGACCCAGTACTTC. Its translation is CASSLFSGREETQYF.

CDR3 protein: CASSLALTLTDTQYF. The CDR3 bases are TGTGCCAGCAGCTTGGCCCTCACACTGACAGATACGCAGTATTTT. V usage is TRBV7-2 and J usage is TRBJ2-3; no clear D gene. CDR3 size: 15 residues. The V gene's germline CDR1 is SGHTA and CDR2 FQGNSA. Between the trimmed V and J ends, which lost 3 bases and 3 bases, there was a span of 13 bases.

As regards this clonotype: One end of the junction varies from germline; a read error may be responsible. This rearrangement joins TRBV7-2 to TRBJ2-7; D is possibly TRBD2 (5 bases). Looked up from germline, CDR1 is SGHTA and CDR2 is FQGNSA. The CDR3 contains 13 residues. DNA for the CDR3: TGTGCCAGCAACTTAGGACTCTCCTACGAGCAGTACTTC. Residues: CASNLGLSYEQYF.

This clonotype appeared a few times. This chain links TRBV10-3 with TRBJ1-2, with 7 bases that match TRBD1. Germline trimming cut 4 bases from V and 3 bases from J; bases unmatched to any gene: 8. The CDR3 is 15 amino acids. Germline values: CDR1 ENHRY, CDR2 SYGVKD. The CDR3: CAISVRGGLDYGYTF. As DNA, the CDR3 is TGTGCCATCAGTGTCAGGGGGGGCCTCGACTATGGCTACACCTTC.

Concerning this clonotype: An end of the junction does not agree with germline; a read error may underlie this. J is TRBJ2-5 and V is TRBV10-3; 10 bases align to TRBD2. The CDR3 runs 13 residues. The germline V gene encodes CDR1 ENHRY and CDR2 SYGVKD. The CDR3 bases are TGTGCCGTCAGTGAGCTAGCGGGAGATGTGCAGTACTTC. Its translation is CAVSELAGDVQYF.

The rearrangement links TRBV7-9 to TRBJ2-1, with D possibly being TRBD2 (6 bases). V lost 5 bases and J 13 bases, leaving 18 bases between the germline ends. The CDR3 totals 13 residues. Germline values: CDR1 SEHNR, CDR2 FQNEAQ (reference sequence). The CDR3 loop is CASSEGLKLPQFF. The CDR3 DNA reads TGTGCCAGCAGCGAGGGACTGAAACTACCCCAGTTCTTC.

This clonotype was seen a few times. This chain links TRBV5-1 with TRBJ2-5; D may be TRBD2 (6 bases). The CDR3 is made up of 16 amino acids. V was clipped by 4 bases and J by 0 bases, with 16 bases between them. Germline assignment: CDR1 SGHRS and CDR2 YFSETQ. DNA for the CDR3: TGCGCCAGCAGCAGAGGGTTTGGGGGGTACCAAGAGACCCAGTACTTC. Residues: CASSRGFGGYQETQYF.

The rearrangement uses TRBV20-1 and TRBJ2-7; D not resolved. The CDR3 is 12 residues long. V shed 5 bases and J shed 2 bases, with 10 bases lying between them. CDR1 and CDR2 from the germline V gene are DFQATT and SNEGSKA (reference sequence). The CDR3, as DNA: TGCAGTGCTGCCCCCGTAACCTACGAGCAGTACTTC. It is translated as CSAAPVTYEQYF.

The gene calls are TRBV5-1 and TRBJ2-3, with a tentative D call TRBD2 (5 bases). The V end lost 4 bases, the J end lost 2 bases, and 17 bases lay between the germline ends. Looked up from germline, CDR1 is SGHRS and CDR2 is YFSETQ. The CDR3 spans 16 residues. The CDR3 sequence is CASSANRGLATDTQYF. The CDR3 nucleotides are TGCGCCAGCAGCGCCAATCGCGGGCTAGCCACAGATACGCAGTATTTT.

The gene calls are TRBV27 and TRBJ2-3; D is perhaps TRBD2 (5 bases). Trimming shortened V by 10 bases and J by 1 base, and 15 bases separated the two germline ends. The germline V gene encodes CDR1 MNHEY and CDR2 SMNVEV (reference sequence). This CDR3 has 14 residues. CDR3 bases: TGTGCCACCGGGGTCTCCTCGGGCACAGATACGCAGTATTTT. Protein: CATGVSSGTDTQYF.

This clonotype was detected a few times. This chain connects TRBV24-1 to TRBJ2-5; possibly TRBD1 for D (6 bases). Germline values: CDR1 KGHDR, CDR2 SFDVKD. CDR3 length equals 15 residues. Deletions cut 3 bases from V and 1 base from J, with 11 bases between. The CDR3 DNA reads as TGTGCCACCAGTGATCCCGGGGACACCCAAGAGACCCAGTACTTC. Its protein product is CATSDPGDTQETQYF.

This chain links TRBV29-1 with TRBJ2-1; D gene unclear. V dropped 3 bases and J dropped 4 bases, with 10 bases sitting between them. The CDR3 length is 13 residues. Germline CDR1 SQVTM, CDR2 ANQGSEA. CDR3 protein: CSVDGGVYNEQFF. In DNA, the CDR3 is TGCAGCGTTGATGGCGGAGTATACAATGAGCAGTTCTTC.

The table lists this clonotype with a few counts. The chain links TRBV7-9 to TRBJ2-4; D might be TRBD2 (7 bases). The CDR3 runs to 14 residues. Per the germline V gene, CDR1 is SEHNR and CDR2 is FQNEAQ (reference sequence). Trimming pared 4 bases from V and 8 bases from J, leaving 15 bases between. The DNA of the CDR3 is TGTGCCAGCAGCTCCCTTCCGGGGGGCTACATTCAGTACTTC. This sequence encodes CASSSLPGGYIQYF.

The chain links TRBV9 to TRBJ2-7, with D hard to call. Germline V gives CDR1 SGDLS, CDR2 YYNGEE. Trimming took 0 bases from V and 7 from J, leaving 5 bases between them. The CDR3 is 11 residues long. CDR3: CASSVGVEQYF. The CDR3 DNA is TGTGCCAGCAGCGTAGGGGTTGAGCAGTACTTC.

This clonotype has more than one count but fewer than ten. The rearrangement uses TRBV25-1 and TRBJ1-1; TRBD1 is a possible D gene (5 bases). Trimming left V 10 bases short and J 6 bases short, with 15 bases between. This CDR3 contains 12 residues. Germline lookup yields CDR1 MGHDK and CDR2 SYGVNS. CDR3 DNA sequence: TGTGCCACCACAGGTCCCGTGGCTGAAGCTTTCTTT. Translated: CATTGPVAEAFF.

The table lists this clonotype with a few counts. One junction end disagrees with the germline gene, perhaps due to a read error. The J gene is TRBJ2-1, the V gene TRBV5-1; the D gene is possibly TRBD1 (5 bases). Germline CDR1 reads SGHRS; CDR2 reads YFSETQ. The CDR3 loop spans 13 amino acids. CDR3 nucleotides: TGTGCCAGCAGCTTAGCACAGGACAATGAGCAGTTCTTC. Residues: CASSLAQDNEQFF.

The rearrangement joins TRBV12-3 or TRBV12-4 to TRBJ1-2; tentative D call: TRBD1 (6 bases). Between the trimmed V and J ends, which lost 4 bases and 8 bases, there was a span of 26 bases. CDR3 length: 17 amino acids. The CDR3 spells CASSSLSRDTYENGYTF. For the CDR3, the DNA is TGTGCCAGCAGTTCCCTCTCGCGGGACACCTACGAAAACGGCTACACCTTC.

This clonotype came up a few times. The CDR3 is CASSFQQFGPGDTQYF. The CDR3, as DNA: TGTGCCAGCAGTTTCCAACAGTTCGGGCCTGGAGATACGCAGTATTTT. The chain couples TRBV27 to TRBJ2-3; D is unresolved. The CDR3 contains 16 residues. V lost 3 bases and J lost 5, with 18 bases in between. The germline CDR1 and CDR2 sequences are MNHEY and SMNVEV (reference sequence).

The V and J genes are TRBV10-3 and TRBJ2-5; D gene ambiguous. There are 12 residues in the CDR3. The V gene lost 5 bases and the J gene lost 2 bases, with 6 bases spanning the gap. CDR1 and CDR2 from the germline V gene are ENHRY and SYGVKD. The CDR3 DNA reads as TGTGCCATCAGTATTGAGCAAGAGACCCAGTACTTC. Translation: CAISIEQETQYF.

The CDR3 DNA reads as TGTGCCAGCAGTTACTCGAAACAGGGTCTTTATAGCTACACCTTC. Translating gives CASSYSKQGLYSYTF. The chain combines TRBV6-5 with TRBJ1-2; TRBD1 might be the D (6 bases). Germline V lookup: CDR1 MNHEY, CDR2 SVGAGI. Trimming cost V 0 bases and J 9 bases, with 17 bases left between them. The CDR3 extends over 15 amino acids.

The J gene is TRBJ1-2, the V gene TRBV30; the D gene is possibly TRBD1 (5 bases). Trimming stripped 4 bases from V and 1 base from J, with 13 bases between. The germline V gene has CDR1 GTSNPN and CDR2 SVGIG (reference sequence). The CDR3 is 14 residues long. Here the CDR3 DNA reads TGTGCCTGGATCGAAGACAGCGTTAACTATGGCTACACCTTC. Its translation is CAWIEDSVNYGYTF.

This clonotype was found a few times. The rearrangement links TRBV6-5 to TRBJ2-3; 8 nucleotides line up with TRBD2. V lost 4 bases, J lost 6 bases, and 12 bases stayed unmatched. Germline CDR1 MNHEY, CDR2 SVGAGI. This CDR3 has 16 residues. The CDR3 is CASSSPREGPGDTQYF. The CDR3 DNA is TGTGCCAGCAGTTCCCCCCGGGAGGGCCCAGGCGATACGCAGTATTTT.